This TCR beta chain was observed in a study of T cell repertoires in cytomegalovirus infection. Study context: CMV epitopes that were recently identified and HLA-C-restricted were used alongside well-studied HLA-B-restricted ones.

Regarding the study as a whole: The study found HLA-C-restricted CMV-specific TCR beta clonotypes dominating the ex vivo response.

This clonotype was counted only a few times. Antigen unknown. In TCRdb, the reads were re-called with MiXCR into one record per CDR3 protein. The profile shows about 55,000 distinct CDR3 sequences, around a fifth of them singletons. Germline-derived CDR1 and CDR2 are SGHTA and FQGNSA. CDR3 length: 16 residues. V was trimmed by 5 bases and J by 5 bases, leaving 20 bases between them. The starting material was CD8+ T cells from cultured PBMCs, obtained from culture after CMV antigen stimulation. V is TRBV7-2 and J is TRBJ2-3, with D perhaps being TRBD1 or TRBD2 (5 bases each). This sequence was found in a human donor in good health (CMV status not recorded). Some clones in this sample may be carry-over from other donors' samples. Here the CDR3 reads CASSGISGTDLDTQYF. The CDR3 DNA sequence: TGTGCCAGCAGCGGAATTTCCGGGACGGATTTAGATACGCAGTATTTT.